Listed here are 29 T cell receptor beta chains from one sample, sequenced in a study of T-cell memory formation after mild COVID-19 (dated by TCRdb to about 2021). The method behind the library was 5' RACE. The sequencer listed for this sample is Illumina NovaSeq 6000. The public reads were quality trimmed at Q25 with fastp and then assembled into clones with MiXCR by TCRdb, keeping productive beta chains. Identical CDR3 protein sequences are pooled into one entry, listed with their most common genes and DNA. The sample has fewer than 450,000 distinct CDR3 sequences on record, roughly 21% of them singletons. The ten largest account for 9.5% to 15% of the sample. The material sequenced was PBMCs or a T cell subset sorted from them (not recorded which). These receptors were obtained from an adult woman who had mild COVID-19 (a few samples of this study predate the infection). The sample titles of this study are shuffled in the database, so cell type and time point are left out; the donor was told from shared clones.

The chain has TRBV15 and TRBJ2-7, with 7 bases fitting TRBD1. Looked up from germline, CDR1 is LNHNV and CDR2 is YYDKDF (reference sequence). The V segment lost 6 bases and the J segment 9 bases; nucleotides outside the gene matches: 14. The CDR3 covers 14 residues. In DNA form, the CDR3 reads TGTGCCACCAGAAAATTTACAGGGGAGATAGCGCAGTACTTC. Translation gives CATRKFTGEIAQYF.

The gene calls are TRBV20-1 and TRBJ1-3, with unresolved D. This CDR3 has 13 amino acids. Between the trimmed V and J ends, which lost 6 bases and 4 bases, there was a span of 13 bases. Looked up from germline, CDR1 is DFQATT and CDR2 is SNEGSKA (reference sequence). CDR3 loop: CSAITAGGNTIYF. The CDR3 DNA is TGCAGTGCCATAACTGCGGGGGGAAACACCATATATTTT.

This chain links TRBV7-8 with TRBJ1-1; D is possibly TRBD1 (5 bases). The V end lost 0 bases, the J end lost 7 bases, and 12 bases lay between the germline ends. Germline CDR1 reads SGHVS; CDR2 reads FQNEAQ. This CDR3 contains 14 residues. CDR3 in amino acids: CASSLAGHELEAFF. The CDR3, as DNA: TGTGCCAGCAGCTTAGCTGGACACGAACTTGAAGCTTTCTTT.

The chain couples TRBV7-2 to TRBJ2-3; 12 bases are a match to TRBD2. This CDR3 comprises 17 residues. Germline values: CDR1 SGHTA, CDR2 FQGNSA. J was trimmed by 4 bases and V by 5 bases; bases with no gene match: 10. The CDR3 loop is CASSLRLAGARADTQYF. The CDR3 DNA is TGTGCCAGCAGCCTTCGACTAGCGGGAGCTAGGGCAGATACGCAGTATTTT.

The V and J genes are TRBV29-1 and TRBJ2-7; D uncertain. The length of the CDR3 is 13 residues. The V end lost 4 bases, the J end lost 0 bases, and 10 bases lay between the germline ends. Germline CDR1 is SQVTM and CDR2 is ANQGSEA. Here the CDR3 DNA reads TGCAGCGTTGTCCCCCCAGGCTCCTACGAGCAGTACTTC. It is translated as CSVVPPGSYEQYF.

Many counts were recorded for this clonotype. The rearrangement uses TRBV12-3 or TRBV12-4 and TRBJ2-7, with D perhaps TRBD1 or TRBD2 (5 bases each). The CDR3 is made up of 13 amino acids. V was pared by 5 bases and J by 6 bases, with 14 bases between. The CDR3 protein is CASSTRDRIEQYF. The CDR3 DNA follows: TGTGCCAGCAGTACCCGGGACCGAATCGAGCAGTACTTC.

This clonotype was picked up a small number of times. The CDR3 nucleotides are TGCGCCAGCAGCTTGGATCCGGGACGCACCTACAATGAGCAGTTCTTC. Protein product: CASSLDPGRTYNEQFF. The chain links TRBV5-1 to TRBJ2-1; TRBD1 or TRBD2 may be the D gene (5 bases each). The ends were cut back, 0 bases at V and 2 bases at J, with 12 bases in the middle. This CDR3 is built from 16 residues. Germline-derived CDR1 and CDR2 are SGHRS and YFSETQ.

This rearrangement joins TRBV7-8 to TRBJ2-7; 7 nucleotides align to TRBD1. Losses at the gene ends were 5 bases for V and 1 base for J; bases not matched to a gene: 8. Germline-derived CDR1 and CDR2 are SGHVS and FQNEAQ. The length of the CDR3 is 15 residues. Here the CDR3 reads CASSPMGQLSYEQYF. In DNA form, the CDR3 reads TGTGCCAGCAGCCCCATGGGACAGCTTTCCTACGAGCAGTACTTC.

This clonotype came up a few times. The chain is built from TRBV5-1 and TRBJ1-1, with 7 bases matching TRBD1. CDR1 and CDR2 from the germline V gene are SGHRS and YFSETQ. V lost 4 bases, J lost 0 bases, and 9 bases stayed unmatched. There are 16 residues in the CDR3. The DNA for the CDR3 is TGCGCCAGCAGCATGGAGACGGGACAGTTGAACACTGAAGCTTTCTTT. This encodes CASSMETGQLNTEAFF.

The chain has TRBV11-2 and TRBJ2-3, with D possibly being TRBD1 or TRBD2 (5 bases each). V was shortened by 7 bases and J by 6 bases, with 20 bases between the two germline ends. CDR3 length equals 15 residues. Germline values: CDR1 SGHAT, CDR2 FQNNGV. CDR3 bases: TGTGCCAGCACCAGGGACCCCCCAGGGTTCGATACGCAGTATTTT. Protein product: CASTRDPPGFDTQYF.

The chain joins TRBV5-1 to TRBJ2-5; the match to TRBD1 covers 8 bases. CDR1 SGHRS and CDR2 YFSETQ come from the germline V gene. The length of the CDR3 is 18 residues. The J segment lost 3 bases and the V segment lost 0 bases, leaving 13 bases of the junction unmatched. CDR3 DNA sequence: TGCGCCAGCAGCTTGGCGATCGGGCAGGGGGCTCAGAAAGAGACCCAGTACTTC. Translating gives CASSLAIGQGAQKETQYF.

This clonotype was counted between two and nine times. The V and J genes are TRBV29-1 and TRBJ1-6; D not certain. Germline V gives CDR1 SQVTM, CDR2 ANQGSEA. The CDR3 has 13 residues. V gave up 5 bases and J gave up 7 bases, with 12 bases separating them. CDR3 amino acids: CSVLDGRNSPLHF. In DNA, the CDR3 is TGCAGCGTTCTGGACGGTCGAAATTCACCCCTCCACTTT. Full variable domain (rest looked up from reference TRBV29-1 and TRBJ1-6): SAVISQKPSRDICQRGTSLTIQCQVDSQVTMMFWYRQQPGQSLTLIATANQGSEATYESGFVIDKFPISRPNLTFSTLTVSNMSPEDSSIYLCSVLDGRNSPLHFGNGTRLTVT.

The rearrangement uses TRBV7-9 and TRBJ2-7; 11 positions agree with TRBD2. The CDR3 spans 15 residues. The V segment lost 1 base and the J segment 6 bases; nucleotides outside the gene matches: 5. The germline V gene has CDR1 SEHNR and CDR2 FQNEAQ (reference sequence). CDR3: CASSLVGLAVVEQYF. In DNA form, the CDR3 reads TGTGCCAGCAGCTTAGTGGGACTAGCGGTTGTCGAGCAGTACTTC. Supplemented by reference TRBV7-9 and TRBJ2-7, the full variable domain reads DTGVSQNPRHKITKRGQNVTFRCDPISEHNRLYWYRQTLGQGPEFLTYFQNEAQLEKSRLLSDRFSAERPKGSFSTLEIQRTEQGDSAMYLCASSLVGLAVVEQYFGPGTRLTVT.

Only a few counts were recorded for this clonotype. CDR3 protein: CASSPRGADTQHF. In DNA form, the CDR3 reads TGTGCCAGCAGTCCAAGGGGCGCAGATACGCAGCATTTT. The chain recombines TRBV7-8 with TRBJ2-3, with D possibly matching TRBD1 (5 bases). The J call may be wrong; the DNA end is better matched by TRBJ1-5. CDR1 is SGHVS and CDR2 is FQNEAQ in the germline V gene. The CDR3 runs to 13 residues.

The table lists this clonotype with a few counts. The rearrangement joins TRBV12-3 or TRBV12-4 to TRBJ1-4; the D is unclear. This CDR3 spans 17 amino acids. The V and J ends lost 2 bases and 0 bases respectively, with 13 bases between them. CDR3 amino acids: CASSLSLWLATNEKLFF. The DNA of the CDR3 is TGTGCCAGCAGTTTAAGTCTCTGGCTAGCAACTAATGAAAAACTGTTTTTT.

This clonotype was recorded at least ten times. The chain couples TRBV27 to TRBJ2-1; D is ambiguous. The V end lost 3 bases, the J end lost 12 bases, and 9 bases lay between the germline ends. Germline V lookup: CDR1 MNHEY, CDR2 SMNVEV (reference sequence). This CDR3 spans 11 amino acids. CDR3 in DNA: TGTGCCAGCAGTTTCTGGGGTGGGCAGTTCTTC. Its protein product is CASSFWGGQFF.

The chain uses TRBV18 and TRBJ2-7; a weak D match, TRBD2 (6 bases). There are 12 residues in the CDR3. Trimming removed 8 bases from V and 6 bases from J, with 14 bases in between. CDR1 and CDR2 (germline): KGHSH, LQKENI. CDR3 nucleotides: TGTGCCAGCAAGGGACTGGCGGCCGAGCAGTACTTC. The encoded protein is CASKGLAAEQYF. The complete variable domain, with remaining parts taken from reference TRBV18 and TRBJ2-7, reads NAGVMQNPRHLVRRRGQEARLRCSPMKGHSHVYWYRQLPEEGLKFMVYLQKENIIDESGMPKERFSAEFPKEGPSILRIQQVVRGDSAAYFCASKGLAAEQYFGPGTRLTVT.

J is TRBJ1-2 and V is TRBV12-3 or TRBV12-4, with 7 bases lining up with TRBD1. The V gene end was trimmed by 6 bases and the J gene end by 0 bases; junction bases not matched to a gene: 7. CDR3 length: 15 residues. In DNA form, the CDR3 reads TGTGCCAGCAGCCACGGGACAGTCACTAACTATGGCTACACCTTC. It is translated as CASSHGTVTNYGYTF.

This clonotype was detected a few times. The chain has TRBV12-3 or TRBV12-4 and TRBJ2-5, with D possibly matching TRBD1 (7 bases). The CDR3 is 15 amino acids. The V and J ends lost 3 bases and 2 bases respectively, with 13 bases between them. The CDR3 sequence: CASSLVQGGQETQYF. The CDR3 DNA follows: TGTGCCAGCAGTTTGGTGCAGGGGGGTCAAGAGACCCAGTACTTC.

The chain carries TRBV18 and TRBJ2-4, with no clear D. The CDR3 runs to 15 residues. The V gene lost 2 bases and the J gene lost 5 bases, with 13 bases spanning the gap. Germline V gives CDR1 KGHSH, CDR2 LQKENI. CDR3 protein: CASSPRAPPENIQYF. The CDR3 region has the DNA TGTGCCAGCTCACCAAGGGCCCCGCCGGAAAACATTCAGTACTTC.

This clonotype was recorded a few times. The chain joins TRBV18 to TRBJ2-7; 12 bases agree with TRBD1. Germline V gives CDR1 KGHSH, CDR2 LQKENI. The junction had 10 bases not matched to a gene; V was cut back by 3 bases and J by 7 bases. This CDR3 spans 16 amino acids. The CDR3: CASSPQPGQGAREQYF. Written as DNA, the CDR3 is TGTGCCAGCTCACCCCAACCGGGACAGGGGGCTAGGGAGCAGTACTTC. The whole variable domain, filled in from reference TRBV18 and TRBJ2-7, reads NAGVMQNPRHLVRRRGQEARLRCSPMKGHSHVYWYRQLPEEGLKFMVYLQKENIIDESGMPKERFSAEFPKEGPSILRIQQVVRGDSAAYFCASSPQPGQGAREQYFGPGTRLTVT.

In its sample, this clonotype was seen a few times. The rearrangement joins TRBV4-3 to TRBJ2-3; 8 bases are shared with TRBD2. Trimming cost V 0 bases and J 1 base; bases outside gene matches: 12. The CDR3 has 19 residues. Germline V gene lookup returns CDR1 LGHNA and CDR2 YSLEER. The CDR3 protein is CASSQENPPTSGGTDTQYF. The CDR3 DNA is TGCGCCAGCAGCCAAGAAAACCCCCCTACTAGCGGAGGCACAGATACGCAGTATTTT.

This clonotype has just a few counts. The V gene is TRBV5-1, the J gene TRBJ2-5, with D unclear. Germline values: CDR1 SGHRS, CDR2 YFSETQ. The V end was cut by 1 base, the J end by 0 bases, with 13 bases between. CDR3 length: 16 residues. The CDR3 reads CASSLFGRDNQETQYF. The DNA for the CDR3 is TGCGCCAGCAGCTTGTTCGGGCGAGACAACCAAGAGACCCAGTACTTC.

Details on this clonotype: At one of its ends the junction is not consistent with the germline gene, which may arise from a read error. This rearrangement joins TRBV3-1 to TRBJ2-1; weak D call: TRBD2 (6 bases). The CDR3 extends over 12 amino acids. CDR1 and CDR2 from the germline V gene are LGHDT and YNNKEL (reference sequence). The CDR3 coding sequence is TGTGCCTGCAGCCAGACTAGTAATGAGCAGTTCTTC. Protein sequence: CACSQTSNEQFF.

The gene calls are TRBV30 and TRBJ1-1; no definite D call. The V end lost 1 base, the J end lost 4 bases, and 19 bases lay between the germline ends. CDR3 length: 16 amino acids. Germline V gene data show CDR1 as GTSNPN and CDR2 as SVGIG (reference sequence). CDR3 DNA: TGTGCCTGGAGTGCCCTTAGTTCCGTCGGCATCACTGAAGCTTTCTTT. This encodes CAWSALSSVGITEAFF.

The chain joins TRBV12-3 or TRBV12-4 to TRBJ2-2; tentative D call: TRBD2 (5 bases). The CDR3 runs 14 residues. Trimming stripped 6 bases from V and 3 bases from J, with 11 bases between. The CDR3 DNA reads as TGTGCCAGCAGAGCCGGGGTATACACCGGGGAGCTGTTTTTT. It is translated as CASRAGVYTGELFF.

Ten or more counts support this clonotype. This chain connects TRBV20-1 to TRBJ2-2, with 15 bases aligning to TRBD2. Germline V lookup: CDR1 DFQATT, CDR2 SNEGSKA (reference sequence). This CDR3 region has 21 residues. V was clipped by 2 bases and J by 0 bases; unmatched bases: 13. The CDR3 region is CSARSIPGLAGGPPNTGELFF. The CDR3 region has the DNA TGCAGTGCTAGAAGTATCCCGGGACTAGCGGGAGGACCACCGAACACCGGGGAGCTGTTTTTT.

This clonotype was seen a few times. The chain carries TRBV7-6 and TRBJ2-1, with 12 bases matching TRBD2. The CDR3 covers 19 residues. The germline gives CDR1 SGHVS, CDR2 FNYEAQ. With 3 bases clipped from V and 8 bases from J, the junction kept 17 bases outside the gene matches. This chain's CDR3 is CASSFGSSLPSGRADEQFF. The DNA for the CDR3 is TGTGCCAGCAGCTTCGGCTCCTCCCTCCCTAGCGGGAGGGCCGATGAGCAGTTCTTC.

This clonotype has only a few counts. The rearrangement uses TRBV27 and TRBJ2-1; D assignment may be TRBD1 or TRBD2 (5 bases each). CDR3 size: 17 residues. Between the trimmed V and J ends, which lost 5 bases and 0 bases, there was a span of 17 bases. CDR1 and CDR2 (germline): MNHEY, SMNVEV (reference sequence). DNA of the CDR3: TGTGCCAGCAGTCTCCGGGACCGCACCTTCTCCTACAATGAGCAGTTCTTC. Encoded protein: CASSLRDRTFSYNEQFF.